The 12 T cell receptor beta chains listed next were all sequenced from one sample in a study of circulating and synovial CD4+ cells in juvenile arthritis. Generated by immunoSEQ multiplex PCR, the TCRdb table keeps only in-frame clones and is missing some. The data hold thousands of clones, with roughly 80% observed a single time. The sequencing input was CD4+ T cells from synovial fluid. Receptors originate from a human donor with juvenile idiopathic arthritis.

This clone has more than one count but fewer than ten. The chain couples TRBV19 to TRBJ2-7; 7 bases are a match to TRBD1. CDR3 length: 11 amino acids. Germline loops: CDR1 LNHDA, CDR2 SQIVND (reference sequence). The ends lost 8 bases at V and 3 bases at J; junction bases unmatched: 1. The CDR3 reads CASAGGYEQYF. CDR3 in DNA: TGTGCCAGTGCAGGGGGCTACGAGCAGTACTTC. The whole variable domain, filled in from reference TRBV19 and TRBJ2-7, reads DGGITQSPKYLFRKEGQNVTLSCEQNLNHDAMYWYRQDPGQGLRLIYYSQIVNDFQKGDIAEGYSVSREKKESFPLTVTSAQKNPTAFYLCASAGGYEQYFGPGTRLTVT.

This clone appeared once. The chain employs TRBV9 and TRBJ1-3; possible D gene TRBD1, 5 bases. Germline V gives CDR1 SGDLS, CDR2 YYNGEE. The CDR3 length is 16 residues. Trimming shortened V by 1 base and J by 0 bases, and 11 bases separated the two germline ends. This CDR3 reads CASSVFDSYSGNTIYF. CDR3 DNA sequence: TGTGCCAGCAGCGTATTCGACAGCTACTCTGGAAACACCATATATTTT.

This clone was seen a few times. The CDR3, as DNA: TGTGCCAGCAGCCCTAGCGGGGGGGGAGAGACCCAGTACTTC. Its translation is CASSPSGGGETQYF. J is TRBJ2-5 and V is TRBV2; TRBD2 matches 12 bases. Germline CDR1 reads SNHLY; CDR2 reads FYNNEI. The CDR3 has 14 residues. The V gene end was trimmed by 6 bases and the J gene end by 4 bases; junction bases not matched to a gene: 3.

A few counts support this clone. CDR3 bases: TGTGCCTGGAGTGCCCTGACGGGATACTACGAGCAGTACTTC. Protein: CAWSALTGYYEQYF. The rearrangement uses TRBV30 and TRBJ2-7, with D possibly matching TRBD2 (5 bases). In germline, CDR1 is GTSNPN, CDR2 SVGIG (reference sequence). Trimming took off 1 base at V and 3 bases at J, with 13 bases between the two ends. The CDR3 totals 14 residues.

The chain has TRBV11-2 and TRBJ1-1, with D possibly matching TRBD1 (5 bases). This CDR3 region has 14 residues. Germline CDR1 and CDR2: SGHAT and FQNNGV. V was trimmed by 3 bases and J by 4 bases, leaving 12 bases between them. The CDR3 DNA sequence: TGTGCCAGCAGCTTGTCGTCAGGGTTCACTGAAGCTTTCTTT. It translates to CASSLSSGFTEAFF.

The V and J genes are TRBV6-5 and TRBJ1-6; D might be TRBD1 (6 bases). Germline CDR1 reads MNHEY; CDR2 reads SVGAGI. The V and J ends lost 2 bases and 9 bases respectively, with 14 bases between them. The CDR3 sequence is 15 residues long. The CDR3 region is CASSYDNRESSPLHF. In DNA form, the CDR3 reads TGTGCCAGCAGTTACGACAACAGGGAAAGTTCACCCCTCCACTTT.

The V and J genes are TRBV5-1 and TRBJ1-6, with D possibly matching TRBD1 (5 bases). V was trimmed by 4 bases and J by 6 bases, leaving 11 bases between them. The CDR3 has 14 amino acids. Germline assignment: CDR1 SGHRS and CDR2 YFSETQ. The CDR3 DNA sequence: TGCGCCAGCAGCGAGACAGAATCTAATTCACCCCTCCACTTT. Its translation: CASSETESNSPLHF.

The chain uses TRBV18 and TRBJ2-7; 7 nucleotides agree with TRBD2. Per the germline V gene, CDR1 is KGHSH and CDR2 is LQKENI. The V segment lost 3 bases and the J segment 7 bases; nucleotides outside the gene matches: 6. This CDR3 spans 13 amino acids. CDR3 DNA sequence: TGTGCCAGCTCACCGAGCGGGATGGGGGAGCAGTACTTC. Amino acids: CASSPSGMGEQYF.

The CDR3 here is CSVDRGLRAYNEQFF. CDR3 sequence (DNA): TGCAGCGTTGATAGGGGACTACGAGCCTACAATGAGCAGTTCTTC. The rearrangement joins TRBV29-1 to TRBJ2-1; 7 bases are a match to TRBD2. After removal of 3 bases from V and 2 bases from J, the junction contained 7 bases not matched to a gene. This CDR3 spans 15 amino acids. Germline V gene data show CDR1 as SQVTM and CDR2 as ANQGSEA.

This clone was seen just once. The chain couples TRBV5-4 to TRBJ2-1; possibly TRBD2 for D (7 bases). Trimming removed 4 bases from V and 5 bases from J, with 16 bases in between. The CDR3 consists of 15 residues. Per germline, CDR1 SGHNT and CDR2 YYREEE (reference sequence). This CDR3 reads CASSPGRGRDNEQFF. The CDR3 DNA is TGTGCCAGCAGCCCGGGGCGGGGGCGAGACAATGAGCAGTTCTTC.

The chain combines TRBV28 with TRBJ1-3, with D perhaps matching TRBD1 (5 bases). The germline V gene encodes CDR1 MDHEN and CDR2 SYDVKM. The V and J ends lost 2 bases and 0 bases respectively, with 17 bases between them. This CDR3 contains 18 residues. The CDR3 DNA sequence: TGTGCCAGCAGTTTAATAGGGCCTACAGGTTACTCTGGAAACACCATATATTTT. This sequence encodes CASSLIGPTGYSGNTIYF.

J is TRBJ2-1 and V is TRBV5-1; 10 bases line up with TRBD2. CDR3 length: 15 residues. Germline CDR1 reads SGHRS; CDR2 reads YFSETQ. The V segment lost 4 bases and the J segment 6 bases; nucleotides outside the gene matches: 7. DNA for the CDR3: TGCGCCAGCAGCCGTGCCCTAGCGGGAGTCAATGAGCAGTTCTTC. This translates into CASSRALAGVNEQFF.